This T cell receptor (beta chain) appears in the sequencing data of a study of shared T cell receptors in the human thymus. The CDR3 runs 18 residues. Germline assignment: CDR1 SGHVS and CDR2 FNYEAQ. The junction had 18 bases not matched to a gene; V was cut back by 7 bases and J by 5 bases. TCRdb's copy holds only in-frame clones and misses some; the assay was immunoSEQ multiplex PCR. The table lists about 380,000 clones, over 90% of them singletons. The receptor was isolated from a human donor. The V gene is TRBV7-6, the J gene TRBJ1-5; 9 bases align to TRBD1. Sequencing was done on a sample of thymocytes. The CDR3 here is CASILHAVGTGLHQPQHF. For the CDR3, the DNA is TGTGCCAGCATCCTACACGCCGTTGGGACAGGGCTGCATCAGCCCCAGCATTTT.